A single sample gave rise to the 5 T cell receptor beta chains below, sequenced in a study of blood T cell repertoires in COVID-19. Assay used: immunoSEQ multiplex PCR; TCRdb lists only in-frame clones, some missing. This table has nearly 250,000 clones, 70% to 85% appearing once. The sequencing sample was made of peripheral blood. The receptors stem from a woman aged 80 or over with acute or convalescent COVID-19.

The chain carries TRBV3-1 (or the pseudogene TRBV3-2) and TRBJ2-2; D is possibly TRBD2 (6 bases). The V gene's germline CDR1 is LGHDT and CDR2 YNNKEL (reference sequence). The V end was cut by 2 bases, the J end by 2 bases, with 9 bases between. The CDR3 length is 15 residues. CDR3 nucleotide sequence: TGTGCCAGCAGCCAATCGGGAGCCAACACCGGGGAGCTGTTTTTT. This sequence encodes CASSQSGANTGELFF.

The J gene is TRBJ2-3, the V gene TRBV19; TRBD1 agrees at 7 bases. This CDR3 is built from 15 residues. Germline V lookup: CDR1 LNHDA, CDR2 SQIVND (reference sequence). The ends lost 9 bases at V and 1 base at J; junction bases unmatched: 10. CDR3 amino acids: CASLPQQGRTDTQYF. CDR3 DNA: TGTGCCAGCCTACCTCAACAGGGGCGCACAGATACGCAGTATTTT.

The chain combines TRBV27 with TRBJ1-1; no clear D gene. CDR3 length: 11 amino acids. Germline-derived CDR1 and CDR2 are MNHEY and SMNVEV (reference sequence). V shed 4 bases and J shed 5 bases, with 5 bases lying between them. In DNA, the CDR3 is TGTGCCAGCAGTTCTAGGACTGAAGCTTTCTTT. It encodes CASSSRTEAFF.

The chain employs TRBV7-2 and TRBJ1-2, with TRBD1 identical over 9 bases. The V gene's germline CDR1 is SGHTA and CDR2 FQGNSA. The CDR3 runs to 17 residues. V shed 6 bases and J 3 bases; nucleotides not matched to a gene: 14. CDR3 DNA sequence: TGTGCCAGCAGTCGCACTTACCAGACAGGGGGATACTATGGCTACACCTTC. It codes for CASSRTYQTGGYYGYTF.

V is TRBV28 and J is TRBJ1-3; D gene unclear. The CDR3 covers 15 residues. With 6 bases removed from V and 0 bases from J, the gap between germline ends came to 12 bases. Germline CDR1 and CDR2: MDHEN and SYDVKM. The chain's CDR3 is CASSLDPVSGNTIYF. The CDR3 bases are TGTGCCAGCAGCTTAGATCCGGTCTCTGGAAACACCATATATTTT.